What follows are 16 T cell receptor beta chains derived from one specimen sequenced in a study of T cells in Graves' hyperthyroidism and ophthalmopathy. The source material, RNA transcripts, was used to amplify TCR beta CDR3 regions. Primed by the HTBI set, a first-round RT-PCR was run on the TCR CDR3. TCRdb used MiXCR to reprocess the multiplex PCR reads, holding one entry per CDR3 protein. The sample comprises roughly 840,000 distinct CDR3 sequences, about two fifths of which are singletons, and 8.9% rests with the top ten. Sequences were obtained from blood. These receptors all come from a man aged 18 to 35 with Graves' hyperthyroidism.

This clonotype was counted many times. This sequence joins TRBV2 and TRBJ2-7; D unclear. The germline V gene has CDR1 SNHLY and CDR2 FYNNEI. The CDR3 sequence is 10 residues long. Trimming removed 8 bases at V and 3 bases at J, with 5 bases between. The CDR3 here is CASANYEQYF. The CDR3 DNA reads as TGTGCCAGCGCGAACTACGAGCAGTACTTC.

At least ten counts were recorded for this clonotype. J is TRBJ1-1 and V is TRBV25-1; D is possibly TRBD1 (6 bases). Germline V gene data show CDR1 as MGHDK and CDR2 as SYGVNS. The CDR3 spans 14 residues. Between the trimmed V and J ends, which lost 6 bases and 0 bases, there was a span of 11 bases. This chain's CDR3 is CASRGTSLNTEAFF. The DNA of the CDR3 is TGTGCCAGCAGGGGGACATCTTTGAACACTGAAGCTTTCTTT.

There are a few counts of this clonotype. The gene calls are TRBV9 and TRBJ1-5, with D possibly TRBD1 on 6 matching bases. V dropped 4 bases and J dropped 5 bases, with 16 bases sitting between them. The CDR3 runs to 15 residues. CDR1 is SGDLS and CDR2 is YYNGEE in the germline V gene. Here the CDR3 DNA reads TGTGCCAGCAGCTTAGGGGCAGGGGCCCATCAGCCCCAGCATTTT. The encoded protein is CASSLGAGAHQPQHF.

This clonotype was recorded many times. The CDR3, as DNA: TGTGCCAGTAGCTCGTGGGGAGGGTACGAGCAGTACTTC. Amino acid sequence: CASSSWGGYEQYF. The rearrangement joins TRBV19 to TRBJ2-7, with 7 bases aligning to TRBD2. J was trimmed by 4 bases and V by 6 bases; bases with no gene match: 6. Per germline, CDR1 LNHDA and CDR2 SQIVND (reference sequence). The CDR3 is 13 residues long.

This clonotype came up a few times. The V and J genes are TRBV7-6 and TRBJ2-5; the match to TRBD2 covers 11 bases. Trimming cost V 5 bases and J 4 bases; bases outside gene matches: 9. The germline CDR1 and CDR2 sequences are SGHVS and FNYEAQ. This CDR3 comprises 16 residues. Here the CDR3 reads CASSLLAGGPGETQYF. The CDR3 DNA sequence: TGTGCCAGCAGCCTCTTAGCGGGGGGGCCTGGAGAGACCCAGTACTTC.

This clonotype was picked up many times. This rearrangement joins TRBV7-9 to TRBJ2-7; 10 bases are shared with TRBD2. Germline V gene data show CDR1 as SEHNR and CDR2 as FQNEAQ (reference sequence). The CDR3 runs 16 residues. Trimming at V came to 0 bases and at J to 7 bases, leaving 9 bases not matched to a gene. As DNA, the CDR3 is TGTGCCAGCAGCTTAGCGCAGGCTAGCGGGAGCATGGAGCAGTACTTC. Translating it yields CASSLAQASGSMEQYF.

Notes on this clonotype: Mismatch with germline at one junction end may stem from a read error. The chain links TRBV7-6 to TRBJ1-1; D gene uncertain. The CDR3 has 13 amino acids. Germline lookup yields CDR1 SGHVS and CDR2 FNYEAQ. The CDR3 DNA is TGCGCCAGCAGCCAAGTCGGGTACACTGAAGCTTTCTTT. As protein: CASSQVGYTEAFF.

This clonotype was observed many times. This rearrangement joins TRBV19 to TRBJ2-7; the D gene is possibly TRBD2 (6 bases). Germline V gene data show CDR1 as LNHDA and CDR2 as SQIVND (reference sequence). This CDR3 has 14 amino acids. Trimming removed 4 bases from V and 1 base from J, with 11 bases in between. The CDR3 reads CASSRGEGSYEQYF. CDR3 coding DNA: TGTGCCAGTAGTAGGGGGGAAGGATCCTACGAGCAGTACTTC.

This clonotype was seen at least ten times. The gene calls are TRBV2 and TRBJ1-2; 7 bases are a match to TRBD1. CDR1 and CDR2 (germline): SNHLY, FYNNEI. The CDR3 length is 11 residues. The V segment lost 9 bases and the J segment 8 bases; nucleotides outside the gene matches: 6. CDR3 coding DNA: TGTGCCAGAGCGACAGGGACCGGCTACACCTTC. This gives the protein CARATGTGYTF.

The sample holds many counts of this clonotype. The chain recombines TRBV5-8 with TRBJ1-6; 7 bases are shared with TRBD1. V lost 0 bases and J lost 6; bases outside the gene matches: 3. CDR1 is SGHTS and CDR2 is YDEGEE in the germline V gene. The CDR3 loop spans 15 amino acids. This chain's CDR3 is CASSLGQGRNSPLHF. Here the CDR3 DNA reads TGTGCCAGCAGCTTGGGACAGGGACGTAATTCACCCCTCCACTTT.

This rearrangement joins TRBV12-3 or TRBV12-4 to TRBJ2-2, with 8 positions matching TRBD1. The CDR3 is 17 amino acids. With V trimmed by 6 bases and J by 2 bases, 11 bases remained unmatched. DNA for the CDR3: TGTGCCAGCAGAAAACAGGGGGGTCTACTTAACACCGGGGAGCTGTTTTTT. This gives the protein CASRKQGGLLNTGELFF.

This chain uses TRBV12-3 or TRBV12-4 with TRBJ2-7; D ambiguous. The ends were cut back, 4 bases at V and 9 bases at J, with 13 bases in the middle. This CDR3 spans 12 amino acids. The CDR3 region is CASSSNPVVQYF. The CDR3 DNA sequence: TGTGCCAGCAGTTCCAACCCGGTTGTGCAGTACTTC.

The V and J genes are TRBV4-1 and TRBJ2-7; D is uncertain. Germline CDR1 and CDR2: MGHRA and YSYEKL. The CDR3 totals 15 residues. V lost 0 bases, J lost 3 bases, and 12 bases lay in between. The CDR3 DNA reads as TGCGCCAGCAGCCAAGATCCCACGAATGTCTACGAGCAGTACTTC. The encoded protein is CASSQDPTNVYEQYF.

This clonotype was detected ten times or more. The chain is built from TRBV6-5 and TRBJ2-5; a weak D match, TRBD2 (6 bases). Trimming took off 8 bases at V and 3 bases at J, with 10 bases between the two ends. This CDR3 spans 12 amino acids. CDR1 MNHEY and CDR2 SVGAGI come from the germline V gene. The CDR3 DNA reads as TGTGCCAGCGGAGGGGCCAAAGAGACCCAGTACTTC. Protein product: CASGGAKETQYF.

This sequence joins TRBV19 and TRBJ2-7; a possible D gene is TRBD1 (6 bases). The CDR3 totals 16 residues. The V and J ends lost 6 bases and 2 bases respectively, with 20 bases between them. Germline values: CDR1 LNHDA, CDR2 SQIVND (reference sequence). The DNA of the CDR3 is TGTGCCAGTAGATCGAGGGACAACAGTTTGGCCTACGAGCAGTACTTC. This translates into CASRSRDNSLAYEQYF. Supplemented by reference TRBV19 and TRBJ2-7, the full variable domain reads DGGITQSPKYLFRKEGQNVTLSCEQNLNHDAMYWYRQDPGQGLRLIYYSQIVNDFQKGDIAEGYSVSREKKESFPLTVTSAQKNPTAFYLCASRSRDNSLAYEQYFGPGTRLTVT.

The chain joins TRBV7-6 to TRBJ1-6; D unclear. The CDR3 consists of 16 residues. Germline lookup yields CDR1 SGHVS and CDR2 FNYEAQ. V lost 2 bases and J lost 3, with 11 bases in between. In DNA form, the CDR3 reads TGTGCCAGCAGCTTAAGATCCGGCAACTATAATTCACCCCTCCACTTT. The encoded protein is CASSLRSGNYNSPLHF.